Shown below are 27 T cell receptor beta chains from a single sample sequenced in a study of blood T cell repertoires in COVID-19 (dated by TCRdb to about 2020). Receptor amplification or capture employed the immunoSEQ multiplex PCR assay. TCRdb stores this immuneACCESS table with in-frame sequences only. Part of the clones is absent; in the studies checked, under half of the shortfall reflects unresolved V genes, and no reason is known for the rest. For this sample there are around 100,000 clones; approximately 88% appear just once. The top ten clones comprise 0.83% of the sample. Sequenced material: peripheral blood. Source of these receptors: a woman aged 70-85 years with acute or convalescent COVID-19.

The V gene is TRBV15, the J gene TRBJ1-5, with TRBD1 as a possible D gene (6 bases). CDR3 length: 14 residues. Germline V gene data show CDR1 as LNHNV and CDR2 as YYDKDF (reference sequence). With 1 base removed from V and 3 bases from J, the gap between germline ends came to 7 bases. The CDR3 DNA reads as TGTGCCACCAGCAGAGCAGGGGCCAATCAGCCCCAGCATTTT. Its protein is CATSRAGANQPQHF.

This clone occurred once. V usage is TRBV5-8 and J usage is TRBJ2-1, with D maybe TRBD2 (6 bases). This CDR3 spans 18 amino acids. From germline, CDR1 is SGHTS and CDR2 YDEGEE. V lost 0 bases to trimming and J lost 3 bases, with 19 bases between them. CDR3 loop: CASSLAYQTRSFYNEQFF. CDR3 nucleotides: TGTGCCAGCAGCTTGGCCTACCAGACTAGAAGCTTCTACAATGAGCAGTTCTTC.

The rearrangement links TRBV6-5 to TRBJ2-6; D is possibly TRBD2 (6 bases). This CDR3 contains 15 residues. Germline CDR1 and CDR2: MNHEY and SVGAGI. The V and J ends lost 6 bases and 2 bases respectively, with 11 bases between them. The CDR3 nucleotides are TGTGCCAGCAGGGCCGGGGAGGCTGGGGCCAACGTCCTGACTTTC. It specifies CASRAGEAGANVLTF.

The chain recombines TRBV4-2 with TRBJ1-2; D is ambiguous. The germline V gene encodes CDR1 LGHNA and CDR2 YNFKEQ. V lost 3 bases, J lost 8 bases, and 13 bases lay in between. This CDR3 is built from 13 residues. Here the CDR3 reads CASSQGENGGYTF. The CDR3 DNA sequence: TGTGCCAGCAGCCAGGGAGAGAATGGAGGCTACACCTTC.

The rearrangement links TRBV19 to TRBJ1-1, with 11 bases that match TRBD1. After removal of 5 bases from V and 4 bases from J, the junction contained 9 bases not matched to a gene. The CDR3 extends over 16 amino acids. Germline V gives CDR1 LNHDA, CDR2 SQIVND (reference sequence). The CDR3 DNA reads TGTGCCAGTAGTGCCAGGACAGGGGGCGGGAGCACTGAAGCTTTCTTT. Translation gives CASSARTGGGSTEAFF. Based on the CDR3 plus reference TRBV19 and TRBJ1-1, the full variable domain is DGGITQSPKYLFRKEGQNVTLSCEQNLNHDAMYWYRQDPGQGLRLIYYSQIVNDFQKGDIAEGYSVSREKKESFPLTVTSAQKNPTAFYLCASSARTGGGSTEAFFGQGTRLTVV.

The V call is TRBV18, the J call TRBJ2-7; 7 nucleotides align to TRBD1. V was pared by 3 bases and J by 5 bases, with 7 bases of the junction left unmatched. Germline assignment: CDR1 KGHSH and CDR2 LQKENI. CDR3 size: 14 residues. CDR3 in amino acids: CASSPKDRDNEQYF. In DNA, the CDR3 is TGTGCCAGCTCACCGAAAGACAGGGACAACGAGCAGTACTTC.

The V gene is TRBV19, the J gene TRBJ2-1; D is perhaps TRBD2 (5 bases). V gave up 0 bases and J gave up 3 bases, with 12 bases separating them. CDR1 is LNHDA and CDR2 is SQIVND in the germline V gene (reference sequence). The CDR3 is made up of 16 amino acids. CDR3 in amino acids: CASSIDGIEGYNEQFF. For the CDR3, the DNA is TGTGCCAGTAGTATAGACGGGATCGAGGGCTACAATGAGCAGTTCTTC. Filled out from reference TRBV19 and TRBJ2-1, the complete variable domain reads DGGITQSPKYLFRKEGQNVTLSCEQNLNHDAMYWYRQDPGQGLRLIYYSQIVNDFQKGDIAEGYSVSREKKESFPLTVTSAQKNPTAFYLCASSIDGIEGYNEQFFGPGTRLTVL.

The chain carries TRBV7-8 and TRBJ1-2, with a weak D call TRBD1 (5 bases). The CDR3 extends over 17 amino acids. Trimming took 1 base from V and 2 from J, leaving 17 bases between them. Per germline, CDR1 SGHVS and CDR2 FQNEAQ. In DNA form, the CDR3 reads TGTGCCAGCAGCTTAGATGATGGGGCAGGCCCCAACTATGGCTACACCTTC. Protein sequence: CASSLDDGAGPNYGYTF.

The CDR3 DNA sequence: TGTGCCAGCAGCCACCCGACACAGGGAGTTCTCGAGCAGTACTTC. Translating gives CASSHPTQGVLEQYF. This chain connects TRBV4-2 to TRBJ2-7; D possibly corresponds to TRBD1 (6 bases). With 3 bases removed from V and 6 bases from J, the gap between germline ends came to 18 bases. Germline CDR1 reads LGHNA; CDR2 reads YNFKEQ. The CDR3 is 15 residues long.

V is TRBV12-3 or TRBV12-4 and J is TRBJ2-1; 9 bases map to TRBD2. Trimming took 8 bases from V and 8 from J; bases not matched to a gene: 7. The CDR3 totals 13 residues. The CDR3 loop is CASGDSGSDEQFF. As DNA, the CDR3 is TGTGCCAGCGGGGATAGCGGGAGCGATGAGCAGTTCTTC.

J is TRBJ2-5 and V is TRBV7-3, with D possibly matching TRBD1 (5 bases). The CDR3 consists of 15 residues. Germline CDR1 reads SGHTA; CDR2 reads FQGTGA. Trimming pared 2 bases from V and 0 bases from J, leaving 10 bases between. DNA of the CDR3: TGTGCCAGCAGCTTACTTGGGGCCGACCAAGAGACCCAGTACTTC. It encodes CASSLLGADQETQYF.

The gene calls are TRBV6-1 and TRBJ2-5; no reliable D call. Trimming pared 0 bases from V and 2 bases from J, leaving 7 bases between. In germline, CDR1 is MNHNS, CDR2 SASEGT. This CDR3 contains 14 residues. Here the CDR3 reads CASSEAGLQETQYF. Here the CDR3 DNA reads TGTGCCAGCAGTGAAGCGGGCTTACAAGAGACCCAGTACTTC.

The rearrangement uses TRBV2 and TRBJ2-7, with 8 positions matching TRBD1. The CDR3 covers 18 residues. V shed 2 bases, J shed 2 bases, and the junction held 14 bases outside the gene matches. Germline V CDR1 and CDR2: SNHLY, FYNNEI. The CDR3 sequence: CASSEFASGTGLAYEQYF. In DNA, the CDR3 is TGTGCCAGCAGTGAATTCGCTTCCGGGACAGGCCTCGCCTACGAGCAGTACTTC. The full variable domain, with the rest looked up from reference TRBV2 and TRBJ2-7, is EPEVTQTPSHQVTQMGQEVILRCVPISNHLYFYWYRQILGQKVEFLVSFYNNEISEKSEIFDDQFSVERPDGSNFTLKIRSTKLEDSAMYFCASSEFASGTGLAYEQYFGPGTRLTVT.

This clone was recorded a few times. This rearrangement joins TRBV29-1 to TRBJ1-1; D unclear. V was trimmed by 4 bases and J by 0 bases, leaving 9 bases between them. The germline V gene encodes CDR1 SQVTM and CDR2 ANQGSEA. The CDR3 length is 13 residues. CDR3 residues: CSVVRLLNTEAFF. In DNA, the CDR3 is TGCAGCGTTGTTAGACTGTTGAACACTGAAGCTTTCTTT.

This clone was recorded only once. J is TRBJ2-7 and V is TRBV5-1; 12 bases align to TRBD2. Trimming cost V 3 bases and J 6 bases; bases outside gene matches: 7. Germline loops: CDR1 SGHRS, CDR2 YFSETQ. The CDR3 sequence is 15 residues long. CDR3 nucleotides: TGCGCCAGCAGCTCTCTACTAGCGGGAGGCAGCGAGCAGTACTTC. It codes for CASSSLLAGGSEQYF.

This chain links TRBV14 with TRBJ1-4; 10 bases align to TRBD1. Germline V gene sequence: CDR1 SGHDN, CDR2 FVKESK. CDR3 size: 15 residues. Unmatched junction bases numbered 5, after V lost 5 bases and J lost 5 bases. The CDR3 is CASSNPGQGNEKLFF. As DNA, the CDR3 is TGTGCCAGCAGCAATCCGGGACAGGGGAATGAAAAACTGTTTTTT.

The rearrangement joins TRBV19 to TRBJ2-2; 7 nucleotides agree with TRBD2. Losses at the gene ends were 5 bases for V and 2 bases for J; bases not matched to a gene: 5. The CDR3 has 15 residues. Germline V gene sequence: CDR1 LNHDA, CDR2 SQIVND (reference sequence). DNA for the CDR3: TGTGCCAGTAGTCCCGGAGCGGGAAACACCGGGGAGCTGTTTTTT. This sequence encodes CASSPGAGNTGELFF.

The CDR3 spells CASSPSGGVYNEQFF. Here the CDR3 DNA reads TGCGCCAGCAGCCCTAGCGGGGGGGTCTACAATGAGCAGTTCTTC. The chain has TRBV5-1 and TRBJ2-1; 12 bases map to TRBD2. Germline V gene lookup returns CDR1 SGHRS and CDR2 YFSETQ. The CDR3 loop spans 15 amino acids. Trimming at V came to 4 bases and at J to 3 bases, leaving 2 bases not matched to a gene.

This chain joins TRBV5-6 and TRBJ2-2, with 12 bases aligning to TRBD2. This CDR3 comprises 18 residues. The junction had 10 bases not matched to a gene; V was cut back by 4 bases and J by 3 bases. The germline gives CDR1 SGHDT, CDR2 YYEEEE. This chain's CDR3 is CASSPWGLAGGYTGELFF. CDR3 DNA: TGTGCCAGCAGCCCCTGGGGGCTAGCGGGGGGGTACACCGGGGAGCTGTTTTTT.

The chain carries TRBV9 and TRBJ2-3; TRBD2 agrees at 10 bases. Germline assignment: CDR1 SGDLS and CDR2 YYNGEE. Trimming removed 1 base from V and 10 bases from J; junction bases left unmatched: 15. CDR3 length: 17 amino acids. The CDR3 DNA follows: TGTGCCAGCAGCGTAAGGGACCGATTAGCGGGAGGTGGTTCGCAGTATTTT. This codes for CASSVRDRLAGGGSQYF.

This chain links TRBV12-5 with TRBJ1-4, with D unclear. CDR1 is LGHNT and CDR2 is FRNRAP in the germline V gene. CDR3 length: 12 amino acids. The V and J ends lost 3 bases and 8 bases respectively, with 7 bases between them. The chain's CDR3 is CASGFKPEKLFF. Written as DNA, the CDR3 is TGTGCTAGTGGTTTTAAGCCCGAAAAACTGTTTTTT.

The chain uses TRBV30 and TRBJ1-2; D possibly corresponds to TRBD1 (6 bases). The ends were cut back, 8 bases at V and 3 bases at J, with 13 bases in the middle. The length of the CDR3 is 12 residues. The germline V gene encodes CDR1 GTSNPN and CDR2 SVGIG (reference sequence). In DNA form, the CDR3 reads TGTGCCGGCGGGGGCAGAGACTATGGCTACACCTTC. Translated, it gives CAGGGRDYGYTF.

The CDR3 here is CASRRGQLTGELFF. CDR3 nucleotides: TGTGCCAGCAGGAGGGGGCAGCTCACCGGGGAGCTGTTTTTT. The chain recombines TRBV6-6 with TRBJ2-2; 7 bases line up with TRBD1. The CDR3 covers 14 residues. CDR1 MNHNY and CDR2 SVGAGI come from the germline V gene (reference sequence). Trimming took 6 bases from V and 4 from J; bases not matched to a gene: 5.

The chain carries TRBV6-5 and TRBJ1-5; tentatively, D is TRBD1 (5 bases). The germline V gene encodes CDR1 MNHEY and CDR2 SVGAGI. This CDR3 is 14 amino acids long. V lost 8 bases to trimming and J lost 4 bases, with 15 bases between them. CDR3: CASLTSGWNQPQHF. As DNA, the CDR3 is TGTGCCAGCCTAACGTCAGGGTGGAATCAGCCCCAGCATTTT.

This chain uses TRBV7-8 with TRBJ1-2; the D gene is possibly TRBD1 (6 bases). Trimming pared 5 bases from V and 4 bases from J, leaving 20 bases between. Germline CDR1 and CDR2: SGHVS and FQNEAQ. This CDR3 spans 16 amino acids. CDR3 residues: CASSNLPSGGPYGYTF. The DNA of the CDR3 is TGTGCCAGCAGCAACCTCCCTAGCGGGGGGCCCTATGGCTACACCTTC.

J is TRBJ2-1 and V is TRBV2, with D unresolved. Deletions cut 3 bases from V and 9 bases from J, with 6 bases between. The germline gives CDR1 SNHLY, CDR2 FYNNEI. CDR3 size: 11 residues. In DNA form, the CDR3 reads TGTGCCAGCAGTGACCCGGGTGAGCAGTTCTTC. Translation: CASSDPGEQFF.

CDR3 protein: CASKPGQGYNSPLHF. DNA of the CDR3: TGCGCCAGCAAGCCGGGACAGGGGTATAATTCACCCCTCCACTTT. The chain has TRBV5-1 and TRBJ1-6; 10 bases agree with TRBD1. Germline V gene lookup returns CDR1 SGHRS and CDR2 YFSETQ. CDR3 length: 15 amino acids. The V gene end was trimmed by 6 bases and the J gene end by 4 bases; junction bases not matched to a gene: 4.